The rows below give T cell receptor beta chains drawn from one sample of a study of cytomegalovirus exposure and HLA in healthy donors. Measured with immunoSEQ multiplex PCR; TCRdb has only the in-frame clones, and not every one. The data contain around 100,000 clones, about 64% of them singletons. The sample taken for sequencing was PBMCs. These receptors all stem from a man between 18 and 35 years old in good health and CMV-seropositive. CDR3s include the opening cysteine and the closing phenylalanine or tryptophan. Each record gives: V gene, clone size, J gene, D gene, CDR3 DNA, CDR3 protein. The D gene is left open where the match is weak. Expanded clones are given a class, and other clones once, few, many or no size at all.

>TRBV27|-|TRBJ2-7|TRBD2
TGTGCCAGCACCTGGACTAGCGGCTACGAGCAGTACTTC
CASTWTSGYEQYF
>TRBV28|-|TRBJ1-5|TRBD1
TGTGCCAGCAGTGGGACAGGTCACAACAATCAGCCCCAGCATTTT
CASSGTGHNNQPQHF
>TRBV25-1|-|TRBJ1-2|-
TGTGCCAGCAGCAGGTCGTCCTATGGCTACACCTTC
CASSRSSYGYTF
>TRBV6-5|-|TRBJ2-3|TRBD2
TGTGCCAGCGGGCTAGCGGGGGGCTCCACAGATACGCAGTATTTT
CASGLAGGSTDTQYF
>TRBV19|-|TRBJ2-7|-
TGTGCCAGTAGTATAGGGGGGACAAGCTACGAGCAGTACTTC
CASSIGGTSYEQYF
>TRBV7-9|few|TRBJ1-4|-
TGTGCCTCGACCCGGGGGGGCCCCAATGAAAAACTGTTTTTT
CASTRGGPNEKLFF
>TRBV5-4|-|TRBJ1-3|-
TGTGCCAGCAGCTTTGGGAGCTCTGGAAACACCATATATTTT
CASSFGSSGNTIYF
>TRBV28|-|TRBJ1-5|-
TGTGCCAGCAGTTTGATTACAAAGGCAGGGTGGCAGCCCCAGCATTTT
CASSLITKAGWQPQHF
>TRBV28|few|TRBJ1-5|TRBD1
TGTGCCAGCAGTCCTTTACAGGGGGCCAATCAGCCCCAGCATTTT
CASSPLQGANQPQHF
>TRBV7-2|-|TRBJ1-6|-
TGTGCCAGCAGCTTGTTCGCAGGGTTCGGGCAATCACCCCTCCACTTT
CASSLFAGFGQSPLHF
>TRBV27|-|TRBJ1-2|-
TGTGCCAGCAGTTTCATCGGGGGGGGCTCAGGCTACACCTTC
CASSFIGGGSGYTF
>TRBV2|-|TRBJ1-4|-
TGTGCCAGCAGCACAGGGCTAAGTGAAAAACTGTTTTTT
CASSTGLSEKLFF
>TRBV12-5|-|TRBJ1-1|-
TGTGCTAGTGGTTCGGACTCAGTCGGCGAAGCTTTCTTT
CASGSDSVGEAFF
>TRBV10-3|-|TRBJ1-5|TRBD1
TGTGCCATCAGAGGGACAGGGGATGGCAATCAGCCCCAGCATTTT
CAIRGTGDGNQPQHF
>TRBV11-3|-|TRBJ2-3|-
TGTGCCAGCAGCCGCGCGTTCCCTAGCACAGATACGCAGTATTTT
CASSRAFPSTDTQYF
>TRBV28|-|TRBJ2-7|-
TGTGCCAGCATAGGCGGCTACGAGCAGTACTTC
CASIGGYEQYF
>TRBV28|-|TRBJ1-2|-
TGTGCCAGCAGTTTACGCCTAGGGGATTTGGGTCTTAGGGCCAATGGCTACACCTTC
CASSLRLGDLGLRANGYTF
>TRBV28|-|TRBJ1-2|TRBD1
TGTGCCAGCAGTTTAGTTCAGGGGGCGCCTGGCTACACCTTC
CASSLVQGAPGYTF
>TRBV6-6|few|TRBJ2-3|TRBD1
TGTGCCAGCAGTTACGGTGACAGGGCCACAGATACGCAGTATTTT
CASSYGDRATDTQYF
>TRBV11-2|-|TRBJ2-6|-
TGTGCCAGCATAAGAGGACAACCTGGGGCCAACGTCCTGACTTTC
CASIRGQPGANVLTF
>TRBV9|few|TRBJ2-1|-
TGTGCCAGCAGCACTAACAGGGACACATACAATGAGCAGTTCTTC
CASSTNRDTYNEQFF
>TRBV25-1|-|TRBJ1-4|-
TGTGCCAGCAGTGCACCCGGGACAAGGCGAGAAAAACTGTTTTTT
CASSAPGTRREKLFF
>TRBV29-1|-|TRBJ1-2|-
TGCAGCGTTGTGTATGGGGACACCGTCTTC
CSVVYGDTVF
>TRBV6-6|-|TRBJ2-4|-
TGTGCCAGCAGTTACCAAGGGGGTTTGGAAAACATTCAGTACTTC
CASSYQGGLENIQYF
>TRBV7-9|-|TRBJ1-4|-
TGTGCCAGCAGCTTAGGCCCCATGGGAGCTAATGAAAAACTGTTTTTT
CASSLGPMGANEKLFF
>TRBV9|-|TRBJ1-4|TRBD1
TGTGCCAGCAGCCCCCTAGGGACAGTCAATGAAAAACTGTTTTTT
CASSPLGTVNEKLFF
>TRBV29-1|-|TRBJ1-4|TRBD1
TGCAGCGTTAGAGGGGGCCCTGGTGCTAATGAAAAACTGTTTTTT
CSVRGGPGANEKLFF
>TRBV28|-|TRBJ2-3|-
TGTGCCAGCAGTTTACTAGGGGCAGGGGTTAACACAGATACGCAGTATTTT
CASSLLGAGVNTDTQYF
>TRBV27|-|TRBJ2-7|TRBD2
TGTGCCAGCAGGGGACTAGCTAGCTACGAGCAGTACTTC
CASRGLASYEQYF
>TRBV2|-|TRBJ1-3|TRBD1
TGTGCCAGCAGTGGGGGGACAGCGGACGCCTCTGGAAACACCATATATTTT
CASSGGTADASGNTIYF
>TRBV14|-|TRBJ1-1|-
TGTGCCAGCAGCCCCCGGAGGGGCGAGGGGAACACTGAAGCTTTCTTT
CASSPRRGEGNTEAFF
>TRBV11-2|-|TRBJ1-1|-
TGTGCCAGCAGCTTAGTATCGGGGGGAGGGGGAGCTTTCTTT
CASSLVSGGGGAFF
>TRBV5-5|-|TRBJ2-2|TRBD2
TGTGCCAGCAGCTCACCGGGACTAGTTACCGGGGAGCTGTTTTTT
CASSSPGLVTGELFF
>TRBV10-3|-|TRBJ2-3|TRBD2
TGTGCCATCAGCTCGGGACTAGCGGGCACAGATACGCAGTATTTT
CAISSGLAGTDTQYF
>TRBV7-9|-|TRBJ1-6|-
TGTGCCAGCAGCTTCGGTAGGGGGGGTTCACCCCTCCACTTT
CASSFGRGGSPLHF
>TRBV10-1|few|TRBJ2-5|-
TGCGCCAGCAGTGACCACCTGGGAGGCCAAGAGACCCAGTACTTC
CASSDHLGGQETQYF
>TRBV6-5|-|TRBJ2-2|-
TGTGCCAGCAGTTACAGTTTTGGCCAATACGCCGGGGAGCTGTTTTTT
CASSYSFGQYAGELFF
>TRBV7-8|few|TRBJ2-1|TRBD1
TGTGCCAGCAGCTTAGGGGCAGGGGGCTGGAATGAGCAGTTCTTC
CASSLGAGGWNEQFF
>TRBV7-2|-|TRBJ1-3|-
TGTGCCAGCAGCCTCCCCGTGGGGCGAAACACCATATATTTT
CASSLPVGRNTIYF
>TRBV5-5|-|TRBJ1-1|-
TGTGCCAGCAGCTTTTTGAGGGACACTGAAGCTTTCTTT
CASSFLRDTEAFF
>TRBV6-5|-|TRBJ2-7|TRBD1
TGTGCCAGCAGTCGGGACAGGGGTTACGAGCAGTACTTC
CASSRDRGYEQYF
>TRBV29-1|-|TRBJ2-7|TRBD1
TGCAGCGTCATAGACAGGGGATACGAGCAGTACTTC
CSVIDRGYEQYF
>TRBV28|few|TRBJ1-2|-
TGTGCCAGCAGACTCCAAGCTAACTATGGCTACACCTTC
CASRLQANYGYTF
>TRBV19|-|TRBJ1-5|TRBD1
TGTGCCAGTAGTTCGAGGGACAGGGTTCTAGGGCCCCAGCATTTT
CASSSRDRVLGPQHF
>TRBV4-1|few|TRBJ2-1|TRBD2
TGCGCCAGCAGCCAAGATGGGGCTAGCGGGGGCCGGGAGCAGTTCTTC
CASSQDGASGGREQFF
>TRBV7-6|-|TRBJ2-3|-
TGTGCCAGCAGCCCCCACAGAGATACGCAGTATTTT
CASSPHRDTQYF
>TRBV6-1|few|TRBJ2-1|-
TGTGCCAGCAGTGAATTACCAGAGGGGGGGAGCTCTTTCTTC
CASSELPEGGSSFF